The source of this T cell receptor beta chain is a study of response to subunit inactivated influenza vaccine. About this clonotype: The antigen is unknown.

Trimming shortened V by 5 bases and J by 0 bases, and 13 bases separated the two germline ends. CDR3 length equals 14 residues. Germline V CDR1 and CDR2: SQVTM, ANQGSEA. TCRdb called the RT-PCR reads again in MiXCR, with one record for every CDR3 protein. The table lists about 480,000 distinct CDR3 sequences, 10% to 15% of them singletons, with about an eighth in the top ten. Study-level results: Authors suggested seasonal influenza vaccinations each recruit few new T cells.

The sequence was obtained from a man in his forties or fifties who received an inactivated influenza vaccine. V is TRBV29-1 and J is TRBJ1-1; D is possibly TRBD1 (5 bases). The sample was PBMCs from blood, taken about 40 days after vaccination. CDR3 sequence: CSVQLGGMNTEAFF. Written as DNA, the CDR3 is TGCAGCGTTCAATTGGGGGGAATGAACACTGAAGCTTTCTTT. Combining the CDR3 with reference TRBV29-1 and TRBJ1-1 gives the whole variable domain SAVISQKPSRDICQRGTSLTIQCQVDSQVTMMFWYRQQPGQSLTLIATANQGSEATYESGFVIDKFPISRPNLTFSTLTVSNMSPEDSSIYLCSVQLGGMNTEAFFGQGTRLTVV.